This T cell receptor beta chain was recorded in a study of blood T cells in healthy people across ages. With a J-beta primer mix and a sample-barcoded 5' primer, a second PCR ran roughly 6 to 11 cycles. The template-switch adaptor was a 5' adaptor with 12 random nucleotides. It tagged each cDNA molecule. TCRdb independently ran MiXCR on the 5' RACE reads; one entry per CDR3 protein. The sample includes roughly 800,000 distinct CDR3 sequences, roughly 64% seen only once; the top ten take approximately 21%. The CDR3 is 14 residues long. Germline V gene lookup returns CDR1 SNHLY and CDR2 FYNNEI. V was pared by 3 bases and J by 4 bases, with 12 bases between. The draw of peripheral blood yielded ten milliliters from each donor. In its sample, this clonotype was seen a few times.

Sample: blood. The TCR sequence derives from a man between 25 and 39 years old in good health. The chain carries TRBV2 and TRBJ2-5, with TRBD2 as a possible D gene (5 bases). CDR3 bases: TGTGCCAGCAGTGATCCGTTAGCGCGAGAGACCCAGTACTTC. This translates into CASSDPLARETQYF.